The present T cell receptor (beta chain) was sequenced within a study of early T cells in non-severe SARS-CoV-2 infection. Many counts were recorded for this clonotype. Each single cDNA molecule received a unique molecular identifier. One entry per CDR3 protein results from TCRdb running MiXCR on the 5' RACE reads. The data show 25,000 to 35,000 distinct CDR3 sequences, roughly 4.5% seen once. The V and J ends lost 5 bases and 0 bases, in that order; junction bases with no gene match: 5. This CDR3 region has 15 residues. Per the germline V gene, CDR1 is SGHTA and CDR2 is FQGNSA. This TCR was sampled from an adult who was a healthcare worker with PCR-confirmed SARS-CoV-2 infection or an uninfected control (not recorded which). The chain couples TRBV7-2 to TRBJ2-5; 8 nucleotides agree with TRBD1. Sequencing used whole blood, obtained at baseline. The CDR3 coding sequence is TGTGCCAGCAGCAATGGACAGGGCTACCAAGAGACCCAGTACTTC. Encoded protein: CASSNGQGYQETQYF.